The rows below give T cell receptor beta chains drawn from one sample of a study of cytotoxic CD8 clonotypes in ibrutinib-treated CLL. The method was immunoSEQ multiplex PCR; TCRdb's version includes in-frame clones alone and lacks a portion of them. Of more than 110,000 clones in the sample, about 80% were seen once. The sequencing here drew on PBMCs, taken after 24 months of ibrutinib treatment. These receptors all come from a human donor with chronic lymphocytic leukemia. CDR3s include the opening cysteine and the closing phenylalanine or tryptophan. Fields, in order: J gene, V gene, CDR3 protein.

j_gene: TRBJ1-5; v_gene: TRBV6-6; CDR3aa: CASSSTQGAQPQHF
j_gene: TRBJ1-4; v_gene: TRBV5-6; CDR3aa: CASSLVGGRGEKLFF
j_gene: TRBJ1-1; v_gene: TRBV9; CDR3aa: CASSPIRGDTEAFF
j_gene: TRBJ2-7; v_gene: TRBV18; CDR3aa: CASSRGDRGHEQYF
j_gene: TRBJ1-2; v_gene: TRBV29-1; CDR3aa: CSVPQRGDHGYTF
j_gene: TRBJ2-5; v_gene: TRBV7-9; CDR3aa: CASSLAQGAGGTQYF
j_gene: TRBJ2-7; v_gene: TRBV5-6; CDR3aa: CASSSRTGGYEQYF
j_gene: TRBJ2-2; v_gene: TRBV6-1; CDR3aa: CTSTVGDAGELFF
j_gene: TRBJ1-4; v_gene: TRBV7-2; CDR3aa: CASSPRTGSLEKLFF
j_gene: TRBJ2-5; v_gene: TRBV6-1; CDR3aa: CASSDPRVSGVRETQYF
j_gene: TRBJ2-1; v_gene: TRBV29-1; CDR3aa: CSVEEVGGGSSYNEQFF
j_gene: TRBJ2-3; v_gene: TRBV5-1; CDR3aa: CASGLGRSNTDTQYF
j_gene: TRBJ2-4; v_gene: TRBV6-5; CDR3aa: CASSLGRAAKNIQYF
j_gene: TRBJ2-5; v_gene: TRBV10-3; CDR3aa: CAISEMVAPRETQYF
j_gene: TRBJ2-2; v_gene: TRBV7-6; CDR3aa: CASSLGGQVANTGELFF
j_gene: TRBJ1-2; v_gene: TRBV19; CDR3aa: CASSVQGGGGYTF